This note documents a single T cell receptor (beta chain) sequence. This table comes from immunoSEQ multiplex PCR, and its TCRdb copy is limited to in-frame clones, with some not included. The table includes about 530,000 clones, around 79% detected once. CDR3 size: 11 residues. Germline V gene lookup returns CDR1 SEHNR and CDR2 FQNEAQ (reference sequence). V shed 6 bases and J shed 2 bases, with 3 bases lying between them. This entry comes from a study of shared clonotypes between healthy human individuals. What was sequenced was PBMCs. This sequence originates from a woman between 40 and 50 years old in good health. Some clones in this sample may be carry-over from other donors' samples. This chain uses TRBV7-9 with TRBJ2-3; D is unresolved. The CDR3: CASRATDTQYF. Written as DNA, the CDR3 is TGTGCCAGCAGGGCCACAGATACGCAGTATTTT.